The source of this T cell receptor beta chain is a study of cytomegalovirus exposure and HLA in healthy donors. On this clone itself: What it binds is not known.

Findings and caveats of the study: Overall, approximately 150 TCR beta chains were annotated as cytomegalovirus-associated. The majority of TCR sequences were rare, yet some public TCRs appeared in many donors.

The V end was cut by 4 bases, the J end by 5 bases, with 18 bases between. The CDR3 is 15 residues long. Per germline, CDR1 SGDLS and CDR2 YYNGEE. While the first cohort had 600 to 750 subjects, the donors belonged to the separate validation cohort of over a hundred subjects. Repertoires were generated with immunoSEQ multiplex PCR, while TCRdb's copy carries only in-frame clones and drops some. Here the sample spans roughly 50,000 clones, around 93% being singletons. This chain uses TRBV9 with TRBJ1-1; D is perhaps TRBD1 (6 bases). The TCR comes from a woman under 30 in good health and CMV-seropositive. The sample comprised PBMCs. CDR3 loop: CASSRDSRGTTEAFF. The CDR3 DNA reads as TGTGCCAGCAGCAGAGACTCCAGGGGAACAACTGAAGCTTTCTTT.